Listed here is a single T cell receptor beta chain. What it recognizes is unknown. It was with 60 Vbeta and 13 Jbeta primers that the PCR ran. Method: immunoSEQ multiplex PCR; TCRdb's copy keeps in-frame clones and lacks some. The sample lists about 160,000 clones, about four fifths occurring once. The source of the sample is a study of cytomegalovirus exposure and HLA in healthy donors. Broader study findings: For most TCR beta V segments, an earlier analysis put the productive rate at about 87% or about 30% of the time.

Trimming stripped 0 bases from V and 4 bases from J, with 12 bases between. The CDR3 is made up of 15 amino acids. Germline values: CDR1 MGHRA, CDR2 YSYEKL. This chain connects TRBV4-1 to TRBJ1-1; tentative D call: TRBD1 (5 bases). Sequencing input: PBMCs. This receptor was identified in a male donor in good health and CMV-seronegative. The DNA of the CDR3 is TGCGCCAGCAGCCAAGATCGGCGGGGGACCACTGAAGCTTTCTTT. Its protein is CASSQDRRGTTEAFF.